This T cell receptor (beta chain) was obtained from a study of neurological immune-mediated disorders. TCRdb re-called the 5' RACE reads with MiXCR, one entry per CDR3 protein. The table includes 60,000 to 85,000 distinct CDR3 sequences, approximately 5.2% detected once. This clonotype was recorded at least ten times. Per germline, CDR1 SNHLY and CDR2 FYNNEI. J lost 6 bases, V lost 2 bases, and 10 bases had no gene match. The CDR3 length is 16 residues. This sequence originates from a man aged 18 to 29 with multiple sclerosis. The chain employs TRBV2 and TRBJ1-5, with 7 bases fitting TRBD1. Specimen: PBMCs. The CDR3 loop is CASSEYMTGYGQPQHF. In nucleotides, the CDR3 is TGTGCCAGCAGTGAATATATGACAGGGTACGGTCAGCCCCAGCATTTT. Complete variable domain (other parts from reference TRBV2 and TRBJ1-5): EPEVTQTPSHQVTQMGQEVILRCVPISNHLYFYWYRQILGQKVEFLVSFYNNEISEKSEIFDDQFSVERPDGSNFTLKIRSTKLEDSAMYFCASSEYMTGYGQPQHFGDGTRLSIL.